The clone carrying this TCR beta chain has only a few counts. This sample is part of a study of cytomegalovirus exposure and HLA in healthy donors. Per germline, CDR1 ENHRY and CDR2 SYGVKD. V shed 4 bases, J shed 4 bases, and the junction held 14 bases outside the gene matches. The CDR3 runs 17 residues. The PCR had 60 Vbeta and 13 Jbeta primers. Here immunoSEQ multiplex PCR was the method, and the copy in TCRdb shows in-frame clones only, minus some. The repertoire holds approximately 120,000 clones, about 76% seen once, with over 10% in the top ten. Input material: PBMCs. The receptor was isolated from a woman aged 60-75 years in good health and CMV-seropositive. This chain links TRBV10-3 with TRBJ2-7; 9 bases align to TRBD1. The CDR3 nucleotides are TGTGCCATCAGTGCAACGACTTCGAAACAGGGGGCTTACGAGCAGTACTTC. Its translation: CAISATTSKQGAYEQYF.